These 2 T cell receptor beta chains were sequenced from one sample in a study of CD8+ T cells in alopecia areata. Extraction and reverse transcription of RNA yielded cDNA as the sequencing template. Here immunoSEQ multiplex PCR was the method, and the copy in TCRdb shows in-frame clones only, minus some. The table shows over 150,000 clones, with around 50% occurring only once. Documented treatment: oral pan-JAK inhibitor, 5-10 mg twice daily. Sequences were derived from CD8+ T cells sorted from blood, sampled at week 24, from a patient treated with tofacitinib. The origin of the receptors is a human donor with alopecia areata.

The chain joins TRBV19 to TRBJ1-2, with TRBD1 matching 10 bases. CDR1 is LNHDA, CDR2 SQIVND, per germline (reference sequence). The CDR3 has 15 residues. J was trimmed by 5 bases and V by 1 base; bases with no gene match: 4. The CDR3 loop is CASSIGGQGRYGYTF. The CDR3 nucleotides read TGTGCCAGTAGTATAGGGGGACAGGGGAGATATGGCTACACCTTC.

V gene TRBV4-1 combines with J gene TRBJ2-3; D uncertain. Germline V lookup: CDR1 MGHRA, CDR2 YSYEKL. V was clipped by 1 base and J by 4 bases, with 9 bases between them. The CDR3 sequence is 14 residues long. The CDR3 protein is CASSQAQPPDTQYF. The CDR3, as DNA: TGCGCCAGCAGCCAAGCCCAGCCCCCAGATACGCAGTATTTT.